The source of this T cell receptor (beta chain) is a study of neoadjuvant anti-PD-1 for oral cavity cancer. Looking at the study overall: Patients without progression received a fourth nivolumab dose around day 43, then surgical resection on days 50-56.

V was pared by 7 bases and J by 4 bases, with 6 bases of the junction left unmatched. This CDR3 spans 13 amino acids. CDR1 SQVTM and CDR2 ANQGSEA come from the germline V gene. No culture or expansion preceded analysis of these blood cells. Six replicates per PBMC sample, mostly from about 500 ng of genomic DNA. Method: immunoSEQ multiplex PCR; TCRdb's copy keeps in-frame clones and lacks some. The table records about 14,000 clones, roughly two thirds of them present only once. The TCR originated in a person aged 35-79 years with oral cavity squamous cell carcinoma. The rearrangement joins TRBV29-1 to TRBJ1-2, with 10 bases fitting TRBD1. This material consisted of PBMCs, taken before nivolumab (anti-PD-1) treatment. CDR3 in amino acids: CSAGTGVSYGYTF. CDR3 sequence (DNA): TGCAGCGCAGGGACAGGGGTCAGCTATGGCTACACCTTC.